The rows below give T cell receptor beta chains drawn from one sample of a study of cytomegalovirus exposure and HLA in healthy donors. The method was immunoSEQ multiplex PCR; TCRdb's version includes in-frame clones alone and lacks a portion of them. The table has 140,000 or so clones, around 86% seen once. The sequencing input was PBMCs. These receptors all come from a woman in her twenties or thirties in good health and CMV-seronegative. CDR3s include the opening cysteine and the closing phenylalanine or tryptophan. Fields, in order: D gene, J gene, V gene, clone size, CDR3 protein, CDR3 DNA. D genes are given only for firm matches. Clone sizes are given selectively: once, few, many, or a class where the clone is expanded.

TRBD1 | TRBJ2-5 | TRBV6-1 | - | CASSEQDRGLETQYF | TGTGCCAGCAGTGAACAGGACAGGGGGCTAGAGACCCAGTACTTC
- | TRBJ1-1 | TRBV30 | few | CAWSVQGHTEAFF | TGTGCCTGGAGTGTACAGGGACACACTGAAGCTTTCTTT
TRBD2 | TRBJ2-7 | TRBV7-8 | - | CASSLRLAGSYEQYF | TGTGCCAGCAGCTTAAGACTAGCGGGGTCCTACGAGCAGTACTTC
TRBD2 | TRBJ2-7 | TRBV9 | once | CASSPSSGSTYEQYF | TGTGCCAGCAGCCCATCTAGCGGGTCGACCTACGAGCAGTACTTC
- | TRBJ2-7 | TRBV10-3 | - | CAIGGTVYEQYF | TGTGCCATCGGGGGGACCGTCTACGAGCAGTACTTC
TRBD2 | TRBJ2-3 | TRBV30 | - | CAWSVRGVGTDTQYF | TGTGCCTGGAGTGTACGGGGGGTTGGCACAGATACGCAGTATTTT
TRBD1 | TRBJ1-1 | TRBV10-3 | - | CAGRGQEGTEAFF | TGTGCCGGACGGGGACAGGAGGGCACTGAAGCTTTCTTT
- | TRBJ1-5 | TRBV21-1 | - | CASSKKRDNSNQPQHF | TGTGCCAGCAGCAAAAAACGGGACAATAGCAATCAGCCCCAGCATTTT
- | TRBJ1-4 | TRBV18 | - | CASSQGANEKLFF | TGTGCCAGCTCACAGGGGGCTAATGAAAAACTGTTTTTT
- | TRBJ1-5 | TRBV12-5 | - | CASGWRTGYSNQPQHF | TGTGCTAGTGGTTGGAGAACAGGTTATAGCAATCAGCCCCAGCATTTT
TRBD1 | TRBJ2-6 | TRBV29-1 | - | CSVVHRGTGANVLTF | TGCAGCGTTGTCCACAGGGGAACTGGGGCCAACGTCCTGACTTTC
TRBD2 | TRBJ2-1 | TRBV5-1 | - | CASSFLAGGGDEQFF | TGCGCCAGCAGCTTCCTAGCGGGGGGCGGGGATGAGCAGTTCTTC
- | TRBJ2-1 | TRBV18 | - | CASSPTGQGKGNEQFF | TGTGCCAGCTCGCCTACGGGGCAGGGGAAGGGCAATGAGCAGTTCTTC
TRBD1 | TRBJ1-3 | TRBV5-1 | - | CASSLGGQGPIYF | TGCGCCAGCAGCTTGGGAGGACAGGGACCCATATATTTT
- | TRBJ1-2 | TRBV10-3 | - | CAISESSGIRGYTF | TGTGCCATCAGTGAGTCGTCAGGAATCCGTGGCTACACCTTC
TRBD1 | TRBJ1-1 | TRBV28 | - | CASSFSWTGKNTEAFF | TGTGCCAGCAGTTTCTCCTGGACAGGGAAAAACACTGAAGCTTTCTTT
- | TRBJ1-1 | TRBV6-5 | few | CASSAREVAFF | TGTGCCAGCAGTGCCAGGGAGGTGGCTTTCTTT
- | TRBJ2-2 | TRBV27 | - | CASSQWGPARPELFF | TGTGCCAGCAGCCAGTGGGGCCCCGCACGCCCGGAGCTGTTTTTT
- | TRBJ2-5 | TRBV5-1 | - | CASSLPGAGQETQYF | TGCGCCAGCAGCTTGCCAGGGGCAGGTCAAGAGACCCAGTACTTC